These 18 T cell receptor beta chains originate from one sample sequenced in a study of cytomegalovirus exposure and HLA in healthy donors. The PCR was carried out with 60 Vbeta primers and 13 Jbeta primers. TCRdb keeps only in-frame clones here, not all; method: immunoSEQ multiplex PCR. Among more than 95,000 clones listed, roughly 18% were seen once. The sequencing sample was made of PBMCs. These receptor sequences come from a female donor in good health and CMV-seropositive.

This clone turned up a few times. The CDR3 here is CASSVWAGGNQPQHF. CDR3 in DNA: TGTGCCAGCAGTGTATGGGCAGGGGGCAATCAGCCCCAGCATTTT. The chain links TRBV2 to TRBJ1-5; perhaps TRBD1 as D (6 bases). The CDR3 spans 15 residues. Per the germline V gene, CDR1 is SNHLY and CDR2 is FYNNEI. Trimming pared 4 bases from V and 2 bases from J, leaving 12 bases between.

The chain joins TRBV5-6 to TRBJ1-2; weak D call: TRBD1 (6 bases). The CDR3 has 15 residues. V was trimmed by 1 base and J by 7 bases, leaving 17 bases between them. Germline V gene sequence: CDR1 SGHDT, CDR2 YYEEEE. CDR3 protein: CASSLYRGAVCGYTF. The CDR3 bases are TGTGCCAGCAGCTTGTATCGGGGGGCGGTATGTGGCTACACCTTC.

This clone was recorded a few times. The rearrangement uses TRBV5-4 and TRBJ2-5; TRBD2 aligns across 7 bases. This CDR3 contains 14 residues. CDR1 SGHNT and CDR2 YYREEE come from the germline V gene (reference sequence). The V segment lost 3 bases and the J segment 3 bases; nucleotides outside the gene matches: 5. CDR3 sequence reads: CASSSSGREETQYF. The CDR3 nucleotides read TGTGCCAGCAGCTCCTCGGGGAGGGAAGAGACCCAGTACTTC.

This clone came up a few times. The chain recombines TRBV9 with TRBJ2-5; 7 nucleotides line up with TRBD2. The CDR3 totals 14 residues. Germline V gene data show CDR1 as SGDLS and CDR2 as YYNGEE. V gave up 0 bases and J gave up 5 bases; unmatched junction bases: 4. Here the CDR3 DNA reads TGTGCCAGCAGCGTAGAACAGCGGGGCGAGACCCAGTACTTC. It translates to CASSVEQRGETQYF.

This clone has more than one count but fewer than ten. V and J are TRBV4-1 and TRBJ2-1; 8 bases are shared with TRBD2. Germline loops: CDR1 MGHRA, CDR2 YSYEKL. V lost 1 base, J lost 7 bases, and 9 bases stayed unmatched. The CDR3 is 16 residues long. CDR3: CASSQGSSGAWNEQFF. For the CDR3, the DNA is TGCGCCAGCAGCCAAGGTAGTAGCGGGGCGTGGAATGAGCAGTTCTTC.

In DNA, the CDR3 is TGTGCCAGCTCAATTACCCGGACTAGCGGATACAATGAGCAGTTCTTC. It encodes CASSITRTSGYNEQFF. This chain joins TRBV11-2 and TRBJ2-1, with 10 bases aligning to TRBD2. This CDR3 has 16 amino acids. Unmatched junction bases numbered 11, after V lost 8 bases and J lost 4 bases. The germline V gene encodes CDR1 SGHAT and CDR2 FQNNGV.

This clone was detected a few times. The sample has other DNA sequences that encode this CDR3 too. The rearrangement links TRBV7-9 to TRBJ2-7, with D tentatively TRBD2 (5 bases). CDR1 is SEHNR and CDR2 is FQNEAQ in the germline V gene (reference sequence). Trimming left V 4 bases short and J 0 bases short, with 13 bases between. The CDR3 has 15 amino acids. In DNA form, the CDR3 reads TGTGCCAGCAGCTCGACCGGACGGGGCTCCTACGAGCAGTACTTC. It translates to CASSSTGRGSYEQYF.

J is TRBJ1-4 and V is TRBV5-8; 7 positions match TRBD1. The CDR3 spans 12 residues. The germline V gene encodes CDR1 SGHTS and CDR2 YDEGEE. J gave up 16 bases and V 4 bases, and 10 bases lay outside the gene matches. DNA for the CDR3: TGTGCCAGCAGCAACGGACAGGCCCCCTCGTTTTTT. This gives the protein CASSNGQAPSFF.

The gene calls are TRBV6-5 and TRBJ1-5, with TRBD1 identical over 7 bases. Germline V gene lookup returns CDR1 MNHEY and CDR2 SVGAGI. Unmatched junction bases numbered 3, after V lost 5 bases and J lost 5 bases. The CDR3 totals 13 residues. Here the CDR3 DNA reads TGTGCCAGCAGTCGTGACAGGGATCAGCCCCAGCATTTT. Protein sequence: CASSRDRDQPQHF.

V gene TRBV28 combines with J gene TRBJ1-2; TRBD1 matches at 8 bases. The V gene end was trimmed by 6 bases and the J gene end by 8 bases; junction bases not matched to a gene: 5. The CDR3 contains 12 residues. The germline CDR1 and CDR2 sequences are MDHEN and SYDVKM. CDR3 protein: CASSPRGRGYTF. CDR3 in DNA: TGTGCCAGCAGCCCCAGGGGGCGCGGCTACACCTTC.

The J gene is TRBJ2-1, the V gene TRBV9; 7 bases map to TRBD1. With V trimmed by 3 bases and J by 13 bases, 7 bases remained unmatched. This CDR3 is 12 amino acids long. Germline V CDR1 and CDR2: SGDLS, YYNGEE. CDR3 bases: TGTGCCAGCAGCGGAAACAGGGGTGTACAGTTCTTC. This sequence encodes CASSGNRGVQFF.

This clone was observed a few times. At one end, the junction sequence differs from germline, possibly due to a read error. The genes are TRBV4-2 and TRBJ1-1, with D possibly TRBD1 on 5 matching bases. This CDR3 has 15 amino acids. Germline loops: CDR1 LGHNA, CDR2 YNFKEQ. CDR3: CASRQGTAEGTEAFF. In nucleotides, the CDR3 is TGTGCCAGCAGACAAGGGACGGCTGAGGGCACTGAAGCTTTCTTT.

This clone was observed a handful of times. J is TRBJ1-5 and V is TRBV6-1, with D tentatively TRBD1 (5 bases). CDR1 is MNHNS, CDR2 SASEGT, per germline. Deletions cut 6 bases from V and 0 bases from J, with 9 bases between. The CDR3 extends over 14 amino acids. The CDR3 DNA reads as TGTGCCAGCAGGGACAACCATAGCAATCAGCCCCAGCATTTT. Its protein is CASRDNHSNQPQHF.

The rearrangement links TRBV5-4 to TRBJ2-1; 7 bases align to TRBD2. CDR3 length: 15 residues. Germline CDR1 and CDR2: SGHNT and YYREEE (reference sequence). The J segment lost 2 bases and the V segment lost 5 bases, leaving 7 bases of the junction unmatched. CDR3 in DNA: TGTGCCAGCAGGTCCAGGCTAGCGGCCTACAATGAGCAGTTCTTC. Its translation is CASRSRLAAYNEQFF.

This clone came up a few times. The chain carries TRBV4-3 and TRBJ2-3, with D possibly being TRBD2 (5 bases). Looked up from germline, CDR1 is LGHNA and CDR2 is YSLEER. This CDR3 spans 15 amino acids. The ends were cut back, 4 bases at V and 1 base at J, with 12 bases in the middle. CDR3 amino acids: CASSPRGSGTDTQYF. The CDR3, as DNA: TGCGCCAGCAGCCCCCGGGGTTCTGGCACAGATACGCAGTATTTT.

This clone was found a few times. The chain employs TRBV6-6 and TRBJ2-7; 10 bases match TRBD1. The CDR3 has 15 residues. Unmatched junction bases numbered 9, after V lost 6 bases and J lost 4 bases. Germline loops: CDR1 MNHNY, CDR2 SVGAGI (reference sequence). The CDR3 sequence is CASRPGQGVRYEQYF. The DNA of the CDR3 is TGTGCCAGCAGACCAGGACAGGGGGTGAGGTACGAGCAGTACTTC.

This CDR3 is CASPTDRGQVLLDNEQFF. As DNA, the CDR3 is TGTGCCAGCCCAACAGATAGGGGACAGGTTTTGTTGGACAATGAGCAGTTCTTC. The chain joins TRBV7-9 to TRBJ2-1; 8 nucleotides match TRBD1. J lost 5 bases, V lost 8 bases, and 20 bases had no gene match. The CDR3 spans 18 residues. Germline CDR1 reads SEHNR; CDR2 reads FQNEAQ (reference sequence).

This clone has more than one count but fewer than ten. The chain recombines TRBV7-9 with TRBJ2-7, with D possibly being TRBD2 (6 bases). CDR3 length: 14 residues. CDR1 and CDR2 from the germline V gene are SEHNR and FQNEAQ (reference sequence). Between the trimmed V and J ends, which lost 5 bases and 6 bases, there was a span of 17 bases. CDR3 DNA: TGTGCCAGCAGCCTACTGACTAGTCAGGGCGAGCAGTACTTC. Its protein product is CASSLLTSQGEQYF.